Following are 20 T cell receptor beta chains from one sample sequenced in a study of T cells in Graves' hyperthyroidism and ophthalmopathy. Authors of the study amplified TCR beta CDR3 regions from RNA transcripts. First-round RT-PCR of the TCR CDR3 relied on the HTBI primer set. TCRdb redid the calling of the multiplex PCR reads with MiXCR, one entry per CDR3 protein. The data hold 360,000 or so distinct CDR3 sequences, with around a sixth observed a single time. Sequenced: blood. The receptors shown here come from a woman in her thirties or forties with Graves' ophthalmopathy.

This clonotype was seen at least ten times. The V and J genes are TRBV10-3 and TRBJ1-6; D not resolved. The CDR3 extends over 14 amino acids. V dropped 9 bases and J dropped 6 bases, with 15 bases sitting between them. From germline, CDR1 is ENHRY and CDR2 SYGVKD. CDR3 in amino acids: CAIRSGSVNSPLHF. The CDR3 nucleotides read TGTGCCATTCGATCCGGGTCCGTTAATTCACCCCTCCACTTT.

CDR3 coding DNA: TGTGCCAGCAGTTTATACGGGACAGGGGATGGCTACACCTTC. Its translation is CASSLYGTGDGYTF. The rearrangement uses TRBV28 and TRBJ1-2, with 10 bases aligning to TRBD1. The V segment lost 1 base and the J segment 6 bases; nucleotides outside the gene matches: 2. This CDR3 region has 14 residues. Germline-derived CDR1 and CDR2 are MDHEN and SYDVKM.

This clonotype was seen at least ten times. The genes are TRBV3-1 and TRBJ2-7; D is perhaps TRBD2 (6 bases). Trimming left V 1 base short and J 2 bases short, with 15 bases between. This CDR3 contains 16 residues. Germline V gene data show CDR1 as LGHDT and CDR2 as YNNKEL (reference sequence). DNA for the CDR3: TGTGCCAGCAGCCAAGCGGGAGCGTCTGGCACCTACGAGCAGTACTTC. Amino acid sequence: CASSQAGASGTYEQYF.

This clonotype appeared many times. This chain joins TRBV12-3 or TRBV12-4 and TRBJ1-5; possibly TRBD1 for D (6 bases). This CDR3 contains 15 residues. V was shortened by 3 bases and J by 2 bases, with 11 bases between the two germline ends. CDR3 amino acids: CASSFNQGRNQPQHF. CDR3 nucleotides: TGTGCCAGCAGTTTCAATCAGGGGCGCAATCAGCCCCAGCATTTT.

DNA for the CDR3: TGTGCCAGCAGTTCGGGACAGGGTGCGTGGCAGTACTTC. Its protein is CASSSGQGAWQYF. The genes are TRBV28 and TRBJ2-7; 9 bases agree with TRBD1. The CDR3 is 13 residues long. The junction had 7 bases not matched to a gene; V was cut back by 4 bases and J by 9 bases. Germline V gene lookup returns CDR1 MDHEN and CDR2 SYDVKM.

This clonotype was seen at least ten times. The chain joins TRBV6-5 to TRBJ1-2; tentative D call: TRBD1 (6 bases). Germline CDR1 reads MNHEY; CDR2 reads SVGAGI. This CDR3 has 16 residues. V lost 6 bases, J lost 5 bases, and 22 bases lay in between. CDR3 amino acids: CASSHKGGNYRYGYTF. CDR3 nucleotides: TGTGCCAGCAGCCACAAGGGGGGGAACTACCGGTATGGCTACACCTTC.

In its sample, this clonotype was seen many times. The chain is built from TRBV12-3 or TRBV12-4 and TRBJ1-5; a weak D match, TRBD1 (6 bases). V was cut by 7 bases and J by 5 bases, with 15 bases left in between. CDR3 size: 14 residues. Here the CDR3 DNA reads TGTGCCAGCAAGAATGCAGGGGATTATCAGCCCCAGCATTTT. Encoded protein: CASKNAGDYQPQHF.

This clonotype was counted many times. The chain uses TRBV19 and TRBJ2-6, with TRBD2 matching over 7 bases. V gave up 7 bases and J gave up 0 bases; unmatched junction bases: 3. Germline CDR1 LNHDA, CDR2 SQIVND (reference sequence). The CDR3 has 15 amino acids. CDR3: CASKRGTSGANVLTF. CDR3 in DNA: TGTGCCAGTAAGCGGGGCACCTCTGGGGCCAACGTCCTGACTTTC.

Many counts were recorded for this clonotype. The chain recombines TRBV6-1 with TRBJ2-7; 8 bases line up with TRBD1. The trim removed 6 bases at V and 4 bases at J, leaving 5 bases unmatched. The length of the CDR3 is 13 residues. The germline V gene encodes CDR1 MNHNS and CDR2 SASEGT. The CDR3 spells CASRGQVGYEQYF. DNA for the CDR3: TGTGCCAGCAGGGGACAGGTTGGGTACGAGCAGTACTTC.

This clonotype was recorded many times. The genes are TRBV20-1 and TRBJ2-7, with D possibly being TRBD1 or TRBD2 (6 bases each). CDR1 and CDR2 from the germline V gene are DFQATT and SNEGSKA (reference sequence). Trimming took 1 base from V and 4 from J, leaving 11 bases between them. This CDR3 has 13 residues. In DNA form, the CDR3 reads TGCAGTGCTAGAGTGGTAGGGGGGTACGAGCAGTACTTC. Translating it yields CSARVVGGYEQYF.

This clonotype was recorded at least ten times. The rearrangement links TRBV12-3 or TRBV12-4 to TRBJ1-1; unclear D gene. V lost 4 bases and J 4 bases, leaving 13 bases between the germline ends. This CDR3 contains 14 residues. CDR3 DNA: TGTGCCAGCAGTTGGTCTCATGGCGGCACTGAAGCTTTCTTT. Amino acids: CASSWSHGGTEAFF.

This clonotype was counted many times. The CDR3, as DNA: TGCAGCGTGACGGCCCGGGGGAACACTGAAGCTTTCTTT. Protein product: CSVTARGNTEAFF. The rearrangement joins TRBV29-1 to TRBJ1-1; D uncertain. Germline CDR1 is SQVTM and CDR2 is ANQGSEA. V lost 6 bases and J lost 1, with 12 bases in between. The CDR3 runs to 13 residues.

There are many counts of this clonotype. This chain links TRBV19 with TRBJ1-1; tentatively, D is TRBD1 (6 bases). CDR1 LNHDA and CDR2 SQIVND come from the germline V gene (reference sequence). Trimming stripped 9 bases from V and 5 bases from J, with 19 bases between. This CDR3 is 14 amino acids long. Written as DNA, the CDR3 is TGTGCCAGCGTTACGACTCCCCAGGGGACTGAAGCTTTCTTT. Its translation: CASVTTPQGTEAFF.

This clonotype was picked up many times. The CDR3 coding sequence is TGTGCCAGCAGTTTTTCGGGACAGGGCAACACCGGGGAGCTGTTTTTT. It yields the protein CASSFSGQGNTGELFF. The J gene is TRBJ2-2, the V gene TRBV28; 9 nucleotides match TRBD1. CDR1 is MDHEN, CDR2 SYDVKM, per germline. CDR3 length equals 16 residues. The V segment lost 3 bases and the J segment 2 bases; nucleotides outside the gene matches: 4.

This clonotype was seen at least ten times. J is TRBJ1-2 and V is TRBV6-5; TRBD1 matches 11 bases. The CDR3 has 12 amino acids. CDR1 and CDR2 (germline): MNHEY, SVGAGI. With 6 bases clipped from V and 7 bases from J, the junction kept 1 base outside the gene matches. This CDR3 reads CASSGQGAGYTF. Written as DNA, the CDR3 is TGTGCCAGCAGCGGACAGGGGGCTGGCTACACCTTC.

This clonotype appeared many times. J is TRBJ2-3 and V is TRBV6-2 or TRBV6-3, with TRBD2 as a possible D gene (5 bases). Trimming pared 4 bases from V and 5 bases from J, leaving 19 bases between. This CDR3 has 16 residues. CDR1 is MNHEY, CDR2 SVGEGT, per germline. The CDR3 nucleotides are TGTGCCAGCAGTTGGTTCGTGGGAGACAACGAAGATACGCAGTATTTT. It yields the protein CASSWFVGDNEDTQYF.

This clonotype was recorded a few times. The gene calls are TRBV2 and TRBJ2-7, with TRBD1 matching 8 bases. Germline-derived CDR1 and CDR2 are SNHLY and FYNNEI. The CDR3 extends over 14 amino acids. V lost 5 bases, J lost 5 bases, and 8 bases stayed unmatched. In DNA, the CDR3 is TGTGCCAGCAGTTCGGTAGGGGACAGGCACGAGCAGTACTTC. Residues: CASSSVGDRHEQYF. The full variable domain, completed using reference TRBV2 and TRBJ2-7, is EPEVTQTPSHQVTQMGQEVILRCVPISNHLYFYWYRQILGQKVEFLVSFYNNEISEKSEIFDDQFSVERPDGSNFTLKIRSTKLEDSAMYFCASSSVGDRHEQYFGPGTRLTVT.

Ten or more counts support this clonotype. The V call is TRBV6-1, the J call TRBJ1-2; tentative D call: TRBD1 (5 bases). Trimming stripped 3 bases from V and 0 bases from J, with 8 bases between. The V gene's germline CDR1 is MNHNS and CDR2 SASEGT. The CDR3 is made up of 14 amino acids. The CDR3 loop reads CASSEGPANYGYTF. CDR3 bases: TGTGCCAGCAGTGAGGGACCGGCTAACTATGGCTACACCTTC.

The chain combines TRBV12-3 or TRBV12-4 with TRBJ1-1; 9 nucleotides agree with TRBD1. The J segment lost 5 bases and the V segment lost 6 bases, leaving 4 bases of the junction unmatched. This CDR3 is 13 amino acids long. This chain's CDR3 is CASRRTGVTEAFF. CDR3 sequence (DNA): TGTGCCAGCAGACGGACAGGGGTGACTGAAGCTTTCTTT.

This clonotype was observed at least ten times. The chain links TRBV29-1 to TRBJ2-5; D tentatively fits TRBD1 or TRBD2 (5 bases each). CDR1 is SQVTM and CDR2 is ANQGSEA in the germline V gene. The CDR3 runs 12 residues. V lost 5 bases and J lost 5, with 12 bases in between. This CDR3 is CSVLGTRETQYF. The DNA for the CDR3 is TGCAGCGTTTTAGGGACCAGGGAGACCCAGTACTTC.